A single sample gave rise to the 25 T cell receptor beta chains below, sequenced in a study of PD-L1 blockade in urothelial cancer. Data came from immunoSEQ multiplex PCR; TCRdb stores just in-frame clones and leaves some out. Altogether just under 40,000 clones are present, around 89% being singletons, with the ten largest covering around 1.8%. Sequences were derived from PBMCs, sampled around atezolizumab (anti-PD-L1) treatment. These TCRs come from a man in his 60s with urothelial cancer.

The chain employs TRBV5-1 and TRBJ1-5, with TRBD1 as a possible D gene (5 bases). From germline, CDR1 is SGHRS and CDR2 YFSETQ. V shed 4 bases and J shed 2 bases, with 16 bases lying between them. The CDR3 has 16 residues. CDR3 coding DNA: TGCGCCAGCAGCCCCTCCCCAGGGAATGGCAATCAGCCCCAGCATTTT. Its translation: CASSPSPGNGNQPQHF.

The rearrangement joins TRBV29-1 to TRBJ1-3; D uncertain. This CDR3 comprises 15 residues. Per the germline V gene, CDR1 is SQVTM and CDR2 is ANQGSEA. The ends were cut back, 4 bases at V and 0 bases at J, with 13 bases in the middle. The CDR3 spells CSVGGSQSSGNTIYF. Written as DNA, the CDR3 is TGCAGCGTTGGTGGCTCACAGAGCTCTGGAAACACCATATATTTT.

The CDR3 is CASGTGLAGGYNEQFF. The CDR3 DNA follows: TGTGCTAGTGGTACCGGACTAGCGGGGGGCTACAATGAGCAGTTCTTC. The chain carries TRBV12-5 and TRBJ2-1, with TRBD2 matching over 14 bases. The V segment lost 5 bases and the J segment 3 bases; nucleotides outside the gene matches: 3. This CDR3 has 16 amino acids. CDR1 LGHNT and CDR2 FRNRAP come from the germline V gene.

The CDR3 DNA follows: TGTGCCAGCAGCTTATCGGGGGATTGGACCGGGGAGCTGTTTTTT. It is translated as CASSLSGDWTGELFF. The rearrangement uses TRBV7-9 and TRBJ2-2, with a possible D match to TRBD2 (6 bases). This CDR3 region has 15 residues. Germline-derived CDR1 and CDR2 are SEHNR and FQNEAQ (reference sequence). Between the trimmed V and J ends, which lost 2 bases and 5 bases, there was a span of 12 bases.

The genes are TRBV2 and TRBJ1-5, with no clear D. Trimming took 3 bases from V and 5 from J, leaving 11 bases between them. Germline CDR1 is SNHLY and CDR2 is FYNNEI. There are 14 residues in the CDR3. The CDR3 coding sequence is TGTGCCAGCAGTGACAGGTCATCTTATCAGCCCCAGCATTTT. Its translation: CASSDRSSYQPQHF. The full variable domain, in which reference TRBV2 and TRBJ1-5 provide the parts outside the CDR3, is EPEVTQTPSHQVTQMGQEVILRCVPISNHLYFYWYRQILGQKVEFLVSFYNNEISEKSEIFDDQFSVERPDGSNFTLKIRSTKLEDSAMYFCASSDRSSYQPQHFGDGTRLSIL.

The V gene is TRBV6-5, the J gene TRBJ2-3, with 8 bases matching TRBD2. V was pared by 0 bases and J by 3 bases, with 5 bases of the junction left unmatched. The CDR3 sequence is 16 residues long. The V gene's germline CDR1 is MNHEY and CDR2 SVGAGI. CDR3 sequence (DNA): TGTGCCAGCAGTTACTCGGCGGGAGGTTGGACAGATACGCAGTATTTT. This codes for CASSYSAGGWTDTQYF.

Remarks on this clone: This sample includes further DNA sequences coding for the same CDR3. CDR3: CASSPYTGELFF. CDR3 nucleotides: TGTGCCAGCAGCCCGTACACCGGGGAGCTGTTTTTT. The chain couples TRBV14 to TRBJ2-2; D unresolved. CDR1 and CDR2 (germline): SGHDN, FVKESK. This CDR3 region has 12 residues. The germline V and J ends were trimmed by 4 bases and 3 bases, with 3 bases remaining between them. Full variable domain (missing parts from reference TRBV14 and TRBJ2-2): EAGVTQFPSHSVIEKGQTVTLRCDPISGHDNLYWYRRVMGKEIKFLLHFVKESKQDESGMPNNRFLAERTGGTYSTLKVQPAELEDSGVYFCASSPYTGELFFGEGSRLTVL.

The rearrangement joins TRBV9 to TRBJ1-3, with D uncertain. V lost 3 bases and J 12 bases, leaving 10 bases between the germline ends. Germline V gives CDR1 SGDLS, CDR2 YYNGEE. The CDR3 extends over 11 amino acids. The CDR3 DNA reads as TGTGCCAGCAGCGGCCAGGTCGGCATATATTTT. It translates to CASSGQVGIYF. The complete variable domain, with remaining parts taken from reference TRBV9 and TRBJ1-3, reads DSGVTQTPKHLITATGQRVTLRCSPRSGDLSVYWYQQSLDQGLQFLIQYYNGEERAKGNILERFSAQQFPDLHSELNLSSLELGDSALYFCASSGQVGIYFGEGSWLTVV.

The rearrangement joins TRBV4-1 to TRBJ1-2, with no clear D. This CDR3 is 13 amino acids long. Germline CDR1 MGHRA, CDR2 YSYEKL. V lost 1 base to trimming and J lost 8 bases, with 11 bases between them. CDR3 sequence: CASSQASPEGYTF. CDR3 DNA: TGCGCCAGCAGCCAAGCCTCCCCGGAGGGCTACACCTTC.

The chain employs TRBV7-2 and TRBJ1-5, with a tentative D call TRBD1 (5 bases). Germline-derived CDR1 and CDR2 are SGHTA and FQGNSA. V lost 4 bases and J 3 bases, leaving 13 bases between the germline ends. The CDR3 has 15 amino acids. CDR3 in DNA: TGTGCCAGCAGCTCAAGGGGCGGTCTCAATCAGCCCCAGCATTTT. It yields the protein CASSSRGGLNQPQHF.

The chain is built from TRBV28 and TRBJ1-1; the D is unclear. Trimming cost V 7 bases and J 2 bases, with 5 bases left between them. The CDR3 is 11 residues long. Germline loops: CDR1 MDHEN, CDR2 SYDVKM. Written as DNA, the CDR3 is TGTGCCAGCACCCTAAACACTGAAGCTTTCTTT. Its protein product is CASTLNTEAFF. The whole variable domain, remainder taken from reference TRBV28 and TRBJ1-1, is DVKVTQSSRYLVKRTGEKVFLECVQDMDHENMFWYRQDPGLGLRLIYFSYDVKMKEKGDIPEGYSVSREKKERFSLILESASTNQTSMYLCASTLNTEAFFGQGTRLTVV.

The chain is built from TRBV9 and TRBJ2-1; TRBD2 matches at 8 bases. The CDR3 spans 15 residues. The J segment lost 0 bases and the V segment lost 3 bases, leaving 2 bases of the junction unmatched. Germline CDR1 is SGDLS and CDR2 is YYNGEE. The CDR3 DNA reads as TGTGCCAGCAGCGCCAGCGGGAGCTCCTACAATGAGCAGTTCTTC. As protein: CASSASGSSYNEQFF.

The rearrangement joins TRBV27 to TRBJ2-1; perhaps TRBD2 as D (6 bases). The CDR3 is made up of 14 amino acids. V was cut by 5 bases and J by 10 bases, with 18 bases left in between. Looked up from germline, CDR1 is MNHEY and CDR2 is SMNVEV (reference sequence). CDR3 region: CASSARGREWEQFF. The DNA for the CDR3 is TGTGCCAGCAGTGCAAGGGGACGGGAGTGGGAGCAGTTCTTC.

The V and J genes are TRBV9 and TRBJ2-7, with D perhaps TRBD1 (6 bases). This CDR3 is built from 14 residues. Germline CDR1 and CDR2: SGDLS and YYNGEE. V was pared by 1 base and J by 3 bases, with 11 bases between. Written as DNA, the CDR3 is TGTGCCAGCAGCGTATCCTCGGACAGCTACGAGCAGTACTTC. The encoded protein is CASSVSSDSYEQYF.

V is TRBV5-5 and J is TRBJ2-3; D remains unclear. Germline CDR1 SGHKS, CDR2 YYEKEE (reference sequence). This CDR3 is 13 amino acids long. Trimming shortened V by 2 bases and J by 0 bases, and 4 bases separated the two germline ends. CDR3: CASSFSSTDTQYF. The DNA for the CDR3 is TGTGCCAGCAGCTTCTCCAGCACAGATACGCAGTATTTT.

V usage is TRBV6-6 and J usage is TRBJ1-2, with D uncertain. Germline-derived CDR1 and CDR2 are MNHNY and SVGAGI (reference sequence). Trimming removed 3 bases from V and 5 bases from J, with 16 bases in between. The CDR3 is 15 amino acids. The CDR3 DNA is TGTGCCAGCAGTTATTTGGAGGGAGCGACTTATGGCTACACCTTC. This codes for CASSYLEGATYGYTF.

This chain uses TRBV19 with TRBJ1-5, with a tentative D call TRBD1 (6 bases). Germline values: CDR1 LNHDA, CDR2 SQIVND (reference sequence). Trimming took 6 bases from V and 0 from J, leaving 12 bases between them. The CDR3 has 15 residues. The DNA of the CDR3 is TGTGCCAGTAGGCCTAACAGGGATAGCAATCAGCCCCAGCATTTT. It translates to CASRPNRDSNQPQHF.

This chain joins TRBV19 and TRBJ1-5; 7 bases are shared with TRBD1. The germline gives CDR1 LNHDA, CDR2 SQIVND (reference sequence). Unmatched junction bases numbered 10, after V lost 7 bases and J lost 7 bases. This CDR3 has 14 amino acids. Here the CDR3 reads CASTPTGWNQPQHF. The CDR3 DNA follows: TGTGCCAGTACCCCGACAGGGTGGAACCAGCCCCAGCATTTT.

Only one count was recorded for this clone. The genes are TRBV6-4 and TRBJ2-7; the D is unclear. The CDR3 consists of 10 residues. Germline V gives CDR1 MRHNA, CDR2 SNTAGT. The V gene lost 6 bases and the J gene lost 5 bases, with 5 bases spanning the gap. In nucleotides, the CDR3 is TGTGCCAGCAGCCAAAACGAGCAGTACTTC. This gives the protein CASSQNEQYF.

This clone is categorized as medium-sized (0.01 to 0.1%). The V and J genes are TRBV28 and TRBJ2-7, with TRBD2 matching 7 bases. The junction had 9 bases not matched to a gene; V was cut back by 7 bases and J by 3 bases. This CDR3 contains 14 residues. CDR1 is MDHEN and CDR2 is SYDVKM in the germline V gene. CDR3 sequence (DNA): TGTGCCAGCAATCAAGTGGCTAGCGGCTACGAGCAGTACTTC. Translation: CASNQVASGYEQYF.

The CDR3 reads CASSLSSEQFF. CDR3 DNA sequence: TGCGCCAGCAGCTTGTCGAGTGAGCAGTTCTTC. The rearrangement joins TRBV5-1 to TRBJ2-1; D uncertain. The V end lost 1 base, the J end lost 9 bases, and 5 bases lay between the germline ends. The CDR3 is made up of 11 amino acids. Germline V gene data show CDR1 as SGHRS and CDR2 as YFSETQ.

As DNA, the CDR3 is TGTGCCAGCAGTTCCTCTAGCGGACACACAGATACGCAGTATTTT. Translating gives CASSSSSGHTDTQYF. The chain joins TRBV28 to TRBJ2-3; 7 nucleotides match TRBD2. CDR3 length equals 15 residues. Germline CDR1 is MDHEN and CDR2 is SYDVKM. Trimming at V came to 4 bases and at J to 2 bases, leaving 6 bases not matched to a gene.

The chain is built from TRBV7-7 and TRBJ2-2; TRBD1 aligns across 11 bases. CDR1 SSHAT and CDR2 FNYEAQ come from the germline V gene (reference sequence). Trimming cost V 5 bases and J 7 bases; bases outside gene matches: 9. The CDR3 is 16 amino acids. In DNA, the CDR3 is TGTGCCAGCAGCCTAACGGACAGGGGGCGAGGCGGGGAGCTGTTTTTT. Its translation is CASSLTDRGRGGELFF.

This sequence joins TRBV10-3 and TRBJ2-2; TRBD1 matches 7 bases. There are 13 residues in the CDR3. Germline V gene lookup returns CDR1 ENHRY and CDR2 SYGVKD. V was clipped by 6 bases and J by 6 bases; unmatched bases: 4. CDR3 sequence (DNA): TGTGCCATCAGAGACAGGGAACCCGGGGAGCTGTTTTTT. Protein: CAIRDREPGELFF.

The J gene is TRBJ1-3, the V gene TRBV30, with 12 nucleotides matching TRBD1. Germline trimming cut 4 bases from V and 4 bases from J; bases unmatched to any gene: 14. This CDR3 is built from 18 residues. Germline-derived CDR1 and CDR2 are GTSNPN and SVGIG (reference sequence). CDR3 loop: CAWTFRRDRGRRGNTIYF. DNA of the CDR3: TGTGCCTGGACCTTCCGCCGGGACAGGGGGCGTCGAGGAAACACCATATATTTT. The whole variable domain, remainder taken from reference TRBV30 and TRBJ1-3, is SQTIHQWPATLVQPVGSPLSLECTVEGTSNPNLYWYRQAAGRGLQLLFYSVGIGQISSEVPQNLSASRPQDRQFILSSKKLLLSDSGFYLCAWTFRRDRGRRGNTIYFGEGSWLTVV.